Shown below are 21 T cell receptor beta chains from a single sample sequenced in a study of control samples from healthy donors and cancer patients. TCRdb's table, derived via immunoSEQ multiplex PCR, lists solely in-frame clones and lacks some. The repertoire has over 60,000 clones, roughly 90% of them found once; the top ten carry 1.5% to 2%. Sequenced material: PBMCs. Receptors originate from a woman aged 55-69 years with head and neck cancer.

The chain couples TRBV5-1 to TRBJ1-3, with D possibly TRBD1 on 5 matching bases. Looked up from germline, CDR1 is SGHRS and CDR2 is YFSETQ. V was trimmed by 0 bases and J by 2 bases, leaving 15 bases between them. The CDR3 has 17 residues. CDR3 amino acids: CASSLEGVGTPGNTIYF. The CDR3 nucleotides are TGCGCCAGCAGCTTGGAAGGGGTAGGGACCCCTGGAAACACCATATATTTT.

The chain recombines TRBV12-3 or TRBV12-4 with TRBJ2-1; D tentatively reads TRBD1 or TRBD2 (5 bases each). The V and J ends lost 6 bases and 8 bases respectively, with 11 bases between them. This CDR3 region has 12 residues. CDR3 bases: TGTGCCAGCAGGGGGGAGTACGATGAGCAGTTCTTC. Protein product: CASRGEYDEQFF.

V is TRBV5-1 and J is TRBJ2-1, with 9 positions matching TRBD2. Germline V gene data show CDR1 as SGHRS and CDR2 as YFSETQ. V gave up 4 bases and J gave up 3 bases; unmatched junction bases: 8. The CDR3 consists of 16 residues. The CDR3 is CASSRDSGSYYNEQFF. CDR3 in DNA: TGCGCCAGCAGCCGGGATAGCGGGAGCTACTACAATGAGCAGTTCTTC.

In this sample, this clone turned up a few times. The chain couples TRBV30 to TRBJ1-4; 9 nucleotides line up with TRBD1. The germline V gene encodes CDR1 GTSNPN and CDR2 SVGIG (reference sequence). The CDR3 consists of 16 residues. V shed 4 bases, J shed 0 bases, and the junction held 6 bases outside the gene matches. CDR3 nucleotide sequence: TGTGCCTGGAACAGGGGGCTCGAGGCAACTAATGAAAAACTGTTTTTT. Its translation: CAWNRGLEATNEKLFF.

This CDR3 is CASSPGDGDSPLHF. CDR3 in DNA: TGCGCCAGCAGCCCCGGGGACGGAGATTCACCCCTCCACTTT. The chain uses TRBV5-1 and TRBJ1-6; tentatively, D is TRBD1 (5 bases). Germline assignment: CDR1 SGHRS and CDR2 YFSETQ. Trimming shortened V by 4 bases and J by 8 bases, and 13 bases separated the two germline ends. CDR3 length: 14 residues.

This clone was detected only once. This chain's CDR3 is CASSRGAISGTYEQYF. The CDR3 DNA reads as TGTGCCAGCAGCCGGGGCGCGATTAGCGGGACCTACGAGCAGTACTTC. This chain uses TRBV3-1 (or the pseudogene TRBV3-2) with TRBJ2-7, with 8 bases aligning to TRBD2. CDR1 is LGHDT, CDR2 YNNKEL, per germline (reference sequence). V lost 4 bases, J lost 2 bases, and 10 bases stayed unmatched. This CDR3 region has 16 residues.

This clone was seen just once. This chain links TRBV24-1 with TRBJ2-2, with D unclear. The germline V and J ends were trimmed by 4 bases and 3 bases, with 2 bases remaining between them. The CDR3 length is 12 residues. The germline CDR1 and CDR2 sequences are KGHDR and SFDVKD. For the CDR3, the DNA is TGTGCCACCAGTGAATACACCGGGGAGCTGTTTTTT. The encoded protein is CATSEYTGELFF.

This chain joins TRBV30 and TRBJ1-2; no firm D call. Germline loops: CDR1 GTSNPN, CDR2 SVGIG (reference sequence). The length of the CDR3 is 12 residues. Between the trimmed V and J ends, which lost 2 bases and 3 bases, there was a span of 7 bases. Here the CDR3 DNA reads TGTGCCTGGAGTCCTTTTGACTATGGCTACACCTTC. It encodes CAWSPFDYGYTF.

The genes are TRBV12-3 or TRBV12-4 and TRBJ1-5, with D hard to call. V was trimmed by 6 bases and J by 7 bases, leaving 13 bases between them. The CDR3 sequence is 13 residues long. The CDR3 protein is CASSALREQPQHF. DNA for the CDR3: TGTGCCAGCAGCGCCCTTAGGGAACAGCCCCAGCATTTT.

The chain combines TRBV10-3 with TRBJ2-4; D possibly matches TRBD1 or TRBD2 (5 bases each). V lost 0 bases, J lost 8 bases, and 11 bases lay in between. CDR3 length: 14 amino acids. Germline V CDR1 and CDR2: ENHRY, SYGVKD. CDR3 sequence: CAISESVGVDIQYF. The CDR3 DNA reads TGTGCCATCAGTGAGTCGGTGGGGGTGGACATTCAGTACTTC.

The V gene is TRBV3-1 (or the pseudogene TRBV3-2), the J gene TRBJ2-1, with a weak D call TRBD2 (7 bases). V lost 3 bases and J 4 bases, leaving 19 bases between the germline ends. This CDR3 contains 17 residues. Looked up from germline, CDR1 is LGHDT and CDR2 is YNNKEL (reference sequence). Here the CDR3 DNA reads TGTGCCAGCAGCCAGGGGGAGGGGGGGCCAGAATACAATGAGCAGTTCTTC. Its translation: CASSQGEGGPEYNEQFF.

This clone has only a few counts. The rearrangement uses TRBV7-9 and TRBJ2-3; D not certain. The V and J ends lost 5 bases and 0 bases respectively, with 12 bases between them. Germline V CDR1 and CDR2: SEHNR, FQNEAQ (reference sequence). The CDR3 runs 15 residues. This chain's CDR3 is CASSHNRISTDTQYF. CDR3 in DNA: TGTGCCAGCAGCCACAATCGTATTAGCACAGATACGCAGTATTTT.

This clone came up once. The chain couples TRBV5-4 to TRBJ2-1; possible D gene TRBD2, 6 bases. V was cut by 3 bases and J by 0 bases, with 13 bases left in between. Germline loops: CDR1 SGHNT, CDR2 YYREEE (reference sequence). The CDR3 consists of 16 residues. The CDR3 nucleotides read TGTGCCAGCAGCTCGAACTCCGGGAGCTCCTACAATGAGCAGTTCTTC. Protein product: CASSSNSGSSYNEQFF.

The J gene is TRBJ2-1, the V gene TRBV6-2 or TRBV6-3, with no clear D. Germline CDR1 is MNHEY and CDR2 is SVGEGT. V gave up 2 bases and J gave up 6 bases, with 17 bases separating them. CDR3 size: 16 residues. CDR3 amino acids: CASSYNARRSGNEQFF. CDR3 DNA sequence: TGTGCCAGCAGTTACAACGCTAGGCGATCCGGCAATGAGCAGTTCTTC.

The chain combines TRBV2 with TRBJ1-5; 7 bases map to TRBD1. Trimming removed 4 bases from V and 11 bases from J; junction bases left unmatched: 8. Germline values: CDR1 SNHLY, CDR2 FYNNEI. The CDR3 contains 13 residues. This CDR3 is CASSAEGAAAQHF. The CDR3 nucleotides are TGTGCCAGCAGTGCAGAGGGGGCCGCGGCCCAGCATTTT.

The J gene is TRBJ2-7, the V gene TRBV5-1; 8 nucleotides align to TRBD2. This CDR3 spans 14 amino acids. V gave up 0 bases and J gave up 1 base; unmatched junction bases: 0. Germline V lookup: CDR1 SGHRS, CDR2 YFSETQ. Here the CDR3 reads CASSLGLASYEQYF. CDR3 sequence (DNA): TGCGCCAGCAGCTTGGGACTAGCGTCCTACGAGCAGTACTTC.

The J gene is TRBJ1-5, the V gene TRBV28; the match to TRBD1 covers 8 bases. The CDR3 loop spans 17 amino acids. Germline V gene data show CDR1 as MDHEN and CDR2 as SYDVKM. V shed 3 bases, J shed 5 bases, and the junction held 12 bases outside the gene matches. CDR3 sequence: CASSFSHRGFRDQPQHF. In nucleotides, the CDR3 is TGTGCCAGCAGTTTTTCCCACAGGGGGTTTAGGGATCAGCCCCAGCATTTT.

This chain links TRBV6-5 with TRBJ1-5, with D possibly matching TRBD1 (6 bases). Trimming took 6 bases from V and 11 from J, leaving 11 bases between them. From germline, CDR1 is MNHEY and CDR2 SVGAGI. CDR3 length equals 11 residues. CDR3: CASRGGRSQHF. The CDR3 bases are TGTGCCAGCAGAGGGGGACGTTCCCAGCATTTT.

This chain connects TRBV9 to TRBJ1-2; D is undetermined. V was clipped by 2 bases and J by 2 bases, with 10 bases between them. CDR1 and CDR2 (germline): SGDLS, YYNGEE. CDR3 length: 14 residues. The CDR3, as DNA: TGTGCCAGCAGCGTGGGCCCCGGGAACTATGGCTACACCTTC. Protein sequence: CASSVGPGNYGYTF. The full variable domain, completed using reference TRBV9 and TRBJ1-2, is DSGVTQTPKHLITATGQRVTLRCSPRSGDLSVYWYQQSLDQGLQFLIQYYNGEERAKGNILERFSAQQFPDLHSELNLSSLELGDSALYFCASSVGPGNYGYTFGSGTRLTVV.

The rearrangement joins TRBV18 to TRBJ1-5; D unresolved. The ends were cut back, 3 bases at V and 4 bases at J, with 10 bases in the middle. CDR3 size: 14 residues. Germline V gene data show CDR1 as KGHSH and CDR2 as LQKENI. For the CDR3, the DNA is TGTGCCAGCTCACCCTCCGGGAGAAATCAGCCCCAGCATTTT. It codes for CASSPSGRNQPQHF.

The J gene is TRBJ1-5, the V gene TRBV7-8, with a weak D call TRBD1 (5 bases). The V end was cut by 4 bases, the J end by 4 bases, with 14 bases between. Germline V gene lookup returns CDR1 SGHVS and CDR2 FQNEAQ. The CDR3 runs to 15 residues. DNA for the CDR3: TGTGCCAGCAGCTCCCAAACGGGGCTAAATCAGCCCCAGCATTTT. It specifies CASSSQTGLNQPQHF.